Following are 12 T cell receptor beta chains from one sample sequenced in a study of cytomegalovirus exposure and HLA in healthy donors. The PCR made use of 60 Vbeta and 13 Jbeta primers. The repertoire was sequenced with immunoSEQ multiplex PCR; TCRdb's copy has only in-frame clones and lacks some. The table has around 170,000 clones, about 72% seen once. Specimen: PBMCs. These receptors were collected from a girl aged 5 to 17 in good health and CMV-seronegative.

The chain combines TRBV9 with TRBJ2-5; TRBD2 matches 9 bases. This CDR3 spans 16 amino acids. Germline assignment: CDR1 SGDLS and CDR2 YYNGEE. The junction had 5 bases not matched to a gene; V was cut back by 0 bases and J by 2 bases. CDR3: CASSVGSLAGQETQYF. The CDR3 DNA is TGTGCCAGCAGCGTAGGATCCCTAGCGGGGCAAGAGACCCAGTACTTC.

The rearrangement uses TRBV29-1 and TRBJ1-1; D is possibly TRBD1 (5 bases). This CDR3 comprises 14 residues. V dropped 2 bases and J dropped 4 bases, with 14 bases sitting between them. Germline CDR1 is SQVTM and CDR2 is ANQGSEA. In DNA form, the CDR3 reads TGCAGCGTTGAATACTCAGGGAGGGGCACTGAAGCTTTCTTT. Translation gives CSVEYSGRGTEAFF.

The J gene is TRBJ1-4, the V gene TRBV9; 9 nucleotides align to TRBD1. With V trimmed by 4 bases and J by 8 bases, 9 bases remained unmatched. CDR1 SGDLS and CDR2 YYNGEE come from the germline V gene. This CDR3 contains 15 residues. For the CDR3, the DNA is TGTGCCAGCAGCTCCCGGGGGACAGGGTACGAAAAACTGTTTTTT. Translated: CASSSRGTGYEKLFF.

V gene TRBV5-6 combines with J gene TRBJ2-7; 7 bases are a match to TRBD1. Germline-derived CDR1 and CDR2 are SGHDT and YYEEEE. The CDR3 has 15 residues. The V segment lost 4 bases and the J segment 3 bases; nucleotides outside the gene matches: 10. CDR3 loop: CASSRAGTEVYEQYF. In nucleotides, the CDR3 is TGTGCCAGCAGCCGGGCCGGGACAGAGGTCTACGAGCAGTACTTC.

The V and J genes are TRBV7-9 and TRBJ1-1, with TRBD1 matching over 9 bases. Germline CDR1 is SEHNR and CDR2 is FQNEAQ (reference sequence). The CDR3 has 15 residues. V lost 4 bases to trimming and J lost 2 bases; unmatched junction nucleotides: 5. CDR3 nucleotide sequence: TGTGCCAGCAGCTCTACAGGGGGCCGTAACACTGAAGCTTTCTTT. Amino acid sequence: CASSSTGGRNTEAFF.

J is TRBJ2-5 and V is TRBV6-5; possibly TRBD2 for D (5 bases). The germline gives CDR1 MNHEY, CDR2 SVGAGI. The length of the CDR3 is 15 residues. V lost 8 bases to trimming and J lost 6 bases, with 22 bases between them. The CDR3 region has the DNA TGTGCCAGCTCTAGGGCCCAAACTAAGCGGCAGACCCAGTACTTC. Encoded protein: CASSRAQTKRQTQYF.

J is TRBJ1-1 and V is TRBV5-1, with a tentative D call TRBD1 (5 bases). The CDR3 is 14 amino acids. Trimming pared 1 base from V and 2 bases from J, leaving 9 bases between. CDR1 is SGHRS, CDR2 YFSETQ, per germline. The CDR3 DNA reads TGCGCCAGCAGCTTGCGACAGCTTAACACTGAAGCTTTCTTT. Translated: CASSLRQLNTEAFF.

This clone was seen a handful of times. This chain links TRBV6-6 with TRBJ1-6; the D gene is possibly TRBD1 (6 bases). There are 13 residues in the CDR3. Germline loops: CDR1 MNHNY, CDR2 SVGAGI (reference sequence). Trimming removed 7 bases from V and 8 bases from J, with 12 bases in between. Here the CDR3 DNA reads TGTGCCAGCACCTACAGGGAAGATTCACCCCTCCACTTT. Protein sequence: CASTYREDSPLHF.

The V and J genes are TRBV6-5 and TRBJ2-2, with D maybe TRBD2 (5 bases). The CDR3 contains 12 residues. V was trimmed by 4 bases and J by 6 bases, leaving 6 bases between them. Germline values: CDR1 MNHEY, CDR2 SVGAGI. CDR3 coding DNA: TGTGCCAGCAGTTGGGGAGCCGGGGAGCTGTTTTTT. It encodes CASSWGAGELFF.

This sequence joins TRBV7-9 and TRBJ1-2, with 10 nucleotides matching TRBD1. The V gene end was trimmed by 4 bases and the J gene end by 7 bases; junction bases not matched to a gene: 0. The germline CDR1 and CDR2 sequences are SEHNR and FQNEAQ (reference sequence). CDR3 length: 12 amino acids. The CDR3 sequence is CASSWTGGGYTF. CDR3 nucleotides: TGTGCCAGCAGCTGGACAGGGGGTGGCTACACCTTC.

This clone appeared once. V and J are TRBV10-3 and TRBJ1-4; D is perhaps TRBD1 (6 bases). V gave up 5 bases and J gave up 5 bases, with 15 bases separating them. The length of the CDR3 is 15 residues. Germline assignment: CDR1 ENHRY and CDR2 SYGVKD. The DNA of the CDR3 is TGTGCCATCAGTCCCCACAGGGAACTAAATGAAAAACTGTTTTTT. It translates to CAISPHRELNEKLFF.

This clone showed up just a few times. The rearrangement joins TRBV29-1 to TRBJ1-3; D possibly corresponds to TRBD1 (5 bases). Looked up from germline, CDR1 is SQVTM and CDR2 is ANQGSEA. This CDR3 spans 14 amino acids. V lost 6 bases, J lost 1 base, and 13 bases lay in between. CDR3 nucleotide sequence: TGCAGCGTCGGGGGGAGTGAGTCTGGAAACACCATATATTTT. Its protein product is CSVGGSESGNTIYF.